This TCR beta chain was identified during a study of glioma-infiltrating T cells (dated by TCRdb to the mid-2010s). Regarding the study in general: The low-grade gliomas were WHO grade II oligodendrogliomas or astrocytomas, while the glioblastomas were WHO grade IV tumors sampled at initial diagnosis rather than at recurrent diagnosis. To measure divergence between tissue and blood T-cell populations, each tissue-infiltrating repertoire was compared with the peripheral blood repertoire of the same patient. Before surgery, glioma patients were given dexamethasone for six or fewer days. The paired cohort was made up of three low-grade glioma patients, eight or nine primary glioblastoma patients and three non-glioma patients who contributed non-neoplastic brain tissue. Sequencing coverage of 4.5- to 10-fold of about a million peripheral T cells was targeted for blood libraries. Glioma tissue, non-neoplastic brain tissue and matched peripheral blood mononuclear cells were used as sources from which TCR alpha- and beta-chain repertoires were sequenced. The paper's findings and limits, for the study overall: In non-neoplastic patients, VJ-independent divergence between tissue and blood fell below expectation, whereas in all gliomas, and especially in low-grade gliomas, the divergence rose above expectation. Group comparisons were based on small numbers of patients: three non-neoplastic, three low-grade glioma and several glioblastoma patients. Only a very small number of CDR3 sequences turned up in both tissue and blood, a result put down to high CDR3 diversity combined with limited sampling. Patients with low tissue-blood divergence were marked by a signature set of shared blood CDR3 motifs, and that set was depleted in highly divergent patients.

The CDR3, from cysteine to phenylalanine, totals 17 residues. Kept here is only the CDR3 DNA, which spans 51 bases and is read in frame from base 1. V is reduced by 5 bases and J by 1 base, leaving a spacing of 21 bases between them. CDR1 and CDR2 were assigned from the germline V gene as SGHAT and FQNNGV. Comments on this clonotype: The specificity of this receptor is unknown. No per-base quality is available; no much larger clone lies one base away.

Immediately after resection, surgical brain or tumor specimens were cryofrozen in liquid nitrogen, and peripheral blood cells were collected at the same time. The iRepertoire nested amplicon-rescue multiplex PCR (arm-PCR) platform was used to amplify TCR alpha and beta CDR3 regions from RNA. The input for one-step reverse transcription and amplification was about 95-450 ng of either tissue mRNA or PBMC total RNA. Following bead purification, Illumina adapters were added by a secondary multiplex PCR, and libraries between 200 and 400 bp were gel-purified. Internal 6-nucleotide barcodes were carried by the libraries and were used for demultiplexing. The libraries were sequenced on an Illumina MiSeq using 2x220 or 2x250 nucleotide paired-end reads. Regarding the original processing steps: Paired reads were merged using FLASH 1.2.11 and were aligned to the GRCh37 human genome using BWA-MEM, after which TRA and TRB reads were extracted. For V and J assignment, an IMGT-derived reference of cassette sequences and CDR3 motifs that included pseudogenes was used. Reads were translated in three frames, and productive CDR3s were defined as those with a C...FGXG motif and no stop codons. Unique combinations of V-J cassette pair and CDR3 amino acid sequence were defined as clonotypes. Hamming distance filtering was applied to reads, with thresholds set by the sequence error rate of each sample in mapped regions. TCRdb applied fastp at Q25 and MiXCR to the public reads, then kept only in-frame beta chains. Each record represents a unique CDR3 protein, reported with the most common genes and DNA among its rows. TCRdb, not the authors, supplied the V and J calls. This sample gives 300,000 to 450,000 distinct CDR3 sequences in total; 41% of them show up just once. The ten most abundant clones make up around 12% of the sample.

The chain is encoded by TRBV11-2 joined to TRBJ2-7, with a weak D call of TRBD2 (5 bases match). The clonotype originates from a human donor with low-grade glioma or glioblastoma, undergoing nonglioma brain surgery, or in good health (not recorded which). The sample was glioma tissue, nonneoplastic brain tissue, or PBMCs (not recorded which). CDR3 protein: CASSPTGLSGVSYEQYF. DNA sequence: TGTGCCAGCAGCCCAACCGGTCTCTCCGGGGTTTCCTACGAGCAGTACTTC.